The present T cell receptor beta chain was sequenced within a study of T-cell reconstitution after alpha-beta-depleted transplantation in children. Study-wide findings and caveats: T-cell counts and diversity at one year following transplant were attributed mainly to newly produced T cells. Reported findings indicate that, about two months after transplant, alpha-beta T cells came from several hundred expanded clones, which were derived from non-depleted graft cells. At day 60, the high TCRbeta diversity found in some patients originated from recipient T cells and thymic progenitors that had survived.

The CDR3 runs 12 residues. Germline lookup yields CDR1 DFQATT and CDR2 SNEGSKA (reference sequence). The V gene end was trimmed by 5 bases and the J gene end by 5 bases; junction bases not matched to a gene: 5. Turning to this clonotype: The antigen remains undetermined.

TCRbeta library construction was performed incorporating unique molecular identifiers. TCRdb reprocessed the PCR reads via MiXCR and lists one record per CDR3 protein. Here the sample spans about 980,000 distinct CDR3 sequences, roughly 29% being singletons. Source: PBMCs, mostly from graft donor cells, taken 360 days after TCRalphabeta/CD19-depleted stem cell transplant. The chain joins TRBV20-1 to TRBJ1-2; 7 bases are a match to TRBD1. The source is a boy in the first two years of life who had a stem cell transplant for SCID, so the T cells may come from the graft donor. CDR3 sequence: CSAPTGWYGYTF. CDR3 DNA sequence: TGCAGTGCTCCGACAGGGTGGTATGGCTACACCTTC.